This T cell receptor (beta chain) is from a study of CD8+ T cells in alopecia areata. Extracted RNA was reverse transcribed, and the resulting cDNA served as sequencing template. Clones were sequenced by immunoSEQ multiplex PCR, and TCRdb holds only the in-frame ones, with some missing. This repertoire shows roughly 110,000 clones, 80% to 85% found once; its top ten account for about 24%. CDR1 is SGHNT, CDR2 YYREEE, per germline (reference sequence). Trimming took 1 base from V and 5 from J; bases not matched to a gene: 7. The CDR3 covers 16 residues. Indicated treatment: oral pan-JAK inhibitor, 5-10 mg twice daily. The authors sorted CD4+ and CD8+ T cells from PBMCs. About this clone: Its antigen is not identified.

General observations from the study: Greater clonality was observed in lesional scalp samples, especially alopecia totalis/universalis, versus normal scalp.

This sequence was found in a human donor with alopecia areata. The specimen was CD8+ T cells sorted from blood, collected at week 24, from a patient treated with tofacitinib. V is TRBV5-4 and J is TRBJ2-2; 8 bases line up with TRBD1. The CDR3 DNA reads TGTGCCAGCAGCTTGATTGGACAGGGCCGTACCGGGGAGCTGTTTTTT. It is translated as CASSLIGQGRTGELFF.